The 23 T cell receptor beta chains listed next were all sequenced from one sample in a study of blood T cell repertoires in COVID-19. Profiling relied on immunoSEQ multiplex PCR, and the TCRdb table lists in-frame clones only, not all of them. Of 380,000 or so clones detected, 88% appear once; the ten largest clones hold 2% to 2.5%. The sequencing input was PBMCs or T cells enriched from blood (not recorded which). Every receptor here comes from a woman between 40 and 50 years old with acute COVID-19.

This chain connects TRBV3-1 (or the pseudogene TRBV3-2) to TRBJ2-1, with TRBD2 matching 11 bases. Losses at the gene ends were 2 bases for V and 2 bases for J; bases not matched to a gene: 8. Germline values: CDR1 LGHDT, CDR2 YNNKEL (reference sequence). This CDR3 has 18 residues. CDR3 coding DNA: TGTGCCAGCAGCCAACGTCATTCTAGCGGGGGGCCCTACAATGAGCAGTTCTTC. Its translation: CASSQRHSSGGPYNEQFF.

This chain uses TRBV19 with TRBJ2-3; 7 nucleotides agree with TRBD1. This CDR3 is built from 15 residues. Trimming at V came to 4 bases and at J to 2 bases, leaving 6 bases not matched to a gene. Germline V CDR1 and CDR2: LNHDA, SQIVND (reference sequence). CDR3 loop: CASSNRDSDTDTQYF. DNA of the CDR3: TGTGCCAGTAGTAACCGGGACAGCGACACAGATACGCAGTATTTT.

The chain carries TRBV28 and TRBJ2-1; TRBD2 matches at 8 bases. CDR3 length: 13 amino acids. After removal of 2 bases from V and 7 bases from J, the junction contained 1 base not matched to a gene. In germline, CDR1 is MDHEN, CDR2 SYDVKM. CDR3 DNA: TGTGCCAGCAGTTTAAGCGGGGGAAATGAGCAGTTCTTC. Its translation is CASSLSGGNEQFF. Together with reference TRBV28 and TRBJ2-1, the CDR3 gives the full variable domain: DVKVTQSSRYLVKRTGEKVFLECVQDMDHENMFWYRQDPGLGLRLIYFSYDVKMKEKGDIPEGYSVSREKKERFSLILESASTNQTSMYLCASSLSGGNEQFFGPGTRLTVL.

The gene calls are TRBV5-4 and TRBJ2-5; TRBD2 matches 8 bases. The CDR3 is made up of 16 amino acids. Germline assignment: CDR1 SGHNT and CDR2 YYREEE (reference sequence). The V gene end was trimmed by 0 bases and the J gene end by 4 bases; junction bases not matched to a gene: 8. CDR3 bases: TGTGCCAGCAGCTTGGTTGCCGGGGGGGCGAGAGAGACCCAGTACTTC. Translating it yields CASSLVAGGARETQYF.

The chain carries TRBV6-5 and TRBJ1-2, with D perhaps matching TRBD1 (6 bases). This CDR3 is built from 15 residues. Trimming removed 8 bases from V and 5 bases from J, with 21 bases in between. The germline V gene encodes CDR1 MNHEY and CDR2 SVGAGI. CDR3 protein: CASRNTTGFWYGYTF. CDR3 sequence (DNA): TGTGCCAGCCGAAACACTACAGGGTTTTGGTATGGCTACACCTTC.

V usage is TRBV11-3 and J usage is TRBJ2-1; tentatively, D is TRBD1 (6 bases). This CDR3 region has 14 residues. Germline CDR1 is SGHNT and CDR2 is YENEEA. The ends were cut back, 6 bases at V and 4 bases at J, with 13 bases in the middle. CDR3: CASSDLGAYNEQFF. The CDR3 DNA reads as TGTGCCAGCAGTGACTTGGGGGCTTACAATGAGCAGTTCTTC.

The genes are TRBV9 and TRBJ2-7; a weak D match, TRBD1 (6 bases). From germline, CDR1 is SGDLS and CDR2 YYNGEE. Trimming shortened V by 4 bases and J by 2 bases, and 10 bases separated the two germline ends. CDR3 length: 13 amino acids. The CDR3 region has the DNA TGTGCCAGCAGCAGGGGACAAACCTACGAGCAGTACTTC. Residues: CASSRGQTYEQYF.

Of note for this clone: The sample contains more than one DNA sequence encoding this CDR3. The chain has TRBV5-1 and TRBJ1-1; 8 nucleotides align to TRBD1. The trim removed 3 bases at V and 5 bases at J, leaving 6 bases unmatched. Germline CDR1 reads SGHRS; CDR2 reads YFSETQ. The CDR3 is made up of 14 amino acids. The CDR3 reads CASSSDRGETEAFF. As DNA, the CDR3 is TGCGCCAGCAGCTCCGACAGGGGAGAGACTGAAGCTTTCTTT. Full variable domain (remainder filled in from reference TRBV5-1 and TRBJ1-1): KAGVTQTPRYLIKTRGQQVTLSCSPISGHRSVSWYQQTPGQGLQFLFEYFSETQRNKGNFPGRFSGRQFSNSRSEMNVSTLELGDSALYLCASSSDRGETEAFFGQGTRLTVV.

This clone was found a few times. CDR3 loop: CASSAGQFFTNEKLFF. The CDR3 DNA sequence: TGCGCCAGCAGCGCGGGACAGTTCTTTACTAATGAAAAACTGTTTTTT. The rearrangement joins TRBV5-1 to TRBJ1-4, with 7 bases lining up with TRBD1. Per the germline V gene, CDR1 is SGHRS and CDR2 is YFSETQ. The CDR3 has 16 amino acids. Unmatched junction bases numbered 8, after V lost 4 bases and J lost 2 bases.

The chain employs TRBV5-1 and TRBJ1-4; a possible D gene is TRBD1 (5 bases). The CDR3 runs to 15 residues. Germline-derived CDR1 and CDR2 are SGHRS and YFSETQ. Trimming stripped 4 bases from V and 3 bases from J, with 13 bases between. In DNA, the CDR3 is TGCGCCAGCAGCCTGATGACAGACGCTAATGAAAAACTGTTTTTT. It yields the protein CASSLMTDANEKLFF.

The J gene is TRBJ1-2, the V gene TRBV6-4; 11 bases align to TRBD1. The CDR3 covers 19 residues. In germline, CDR1 is MRHNA, CDR2 SNTAGT. J gave up 6 bases and V 4 bases, and 19 bases lay outside the gene matches. The CDR3 sequence is CASSVSLDRGRQVLDGYTF. As DNA, the CDR3 is TGTGCCAGCAGTGTCTCCCTGGACAGGGGGCGACAGGTTCTGGATGGCTACACCTTC.

The chain joins TRBV3-1 (or the pseudogene TRBV3-2) to TRBJ1-4; TRBD1 might be the D (5 bases). V shed 1 base and J shed 7 bases, with 16 bases lying between them. The CDR3 length is 16 residues. Looked up from germline, CDR1 is LGHDT and CDR2 is YNNKEL (reference sequence). The CDR3 coding sequence is TGTGCCAGCAGCCAAGTAAGGGGAACGTTTCGTGAAAAACTGTTTTTT. It encodes CASSQVRGTFREKLFF.

The chain couples TRBV5-1 to TRBJ2-5; 8 nucleotides line up with TRBD2. The CDR3 is made up of 14 amino acids. With 5 bases clipped from V and 4 bases from J, the junction kept 7 bases outside the gene matches. Per the germline V gene, CDR1 is SGHRS and CDR2 is YFSETQ. CDR3 residues: CASRFSGVAETQYF. In DNA, the CDR3 is TGCGCCAGCAGGTTTAGCGGGGTCGCAGAGACCCAGTACTTC.

The chain uses TRBV30 and TRBJ1-2, with D possibly matching TRBD1 (6 bases). V lost 5 bases to trimming and J lost 3 bases, with 16 bases between them. Germline V gene lookup returns CDR1 GTSNPN and CDR2 SVGIG (reference sequence). This CDR3 contains 14 residues. CDR3 DNA: TGTGCCTGGGCGATTGGACAGCGGTACTATGGCTACACCTTC. Residues: CAWAIGQRYYGYTF.

The rearrangement uses TRBV6-6 and TRBJ1-3, with 9 bases aligning to TRBD1. This CDR3 contains 14 residues. V was clipped by 4 bases and J by 4 bases; unmatched bases: 2. The germline V gene has CDR1 MNHNY and CDR2 SVGAGI (reference sequence). The CDR3, as DNA: TGTGCCAGCAGTTGGGACAGGGTGGGAAACACCATATATTTT. Its protein product is CASSWDRVGNTIYF.

The rearrangement uses TRBV12-5 and TRBJ2-4; D may be TRBD2 (5 bases). Trimming took off 2 bases at V and 0 bases at J, with 17 bases between the two ends. The length of the CDR3 is 18 residues. Per germline, CDR1 LGHNT and CDR2 FRNRAP. This chain's CDR3 is CASGLIPDGELAKNIQYF. The CDR3 nucleotides are TGTGCTAGTGGTTTGATCCCGGACGGGGAGCTAGCCAAAAACATTCAGTACTTC.

There are a few counts of this clone. V is TRBV10-1 and J is TRBJ1-5; D may be TRBD1 (5 bases). From germline, CDR1 is WNHNN and CDR2 SYGVQD (reference sequence). Trimming pared 7 bases from V and 1 base from J, leaving 11 bases between. The CDR3 loop spans 14 amino acids. The CDR3 nucleotides read TGCGCCAGCATTAGCAGGGCGAGCAATCAGCCCCAGCATTTT. It is translated as CASISRASNQPQHF.

The chain uses TRBV11-2 and TRBJ2-7; 9 nucleotides align to TRBD2. V lost 0 bases to trimming and J lost 3 bases; unmatched junction nucleotides: 12. The CDR3 loop spans 18 amino acids. Germline V gene sequence: CDR1 SGHAT, CDR2 FQNNGV. DNA of the CDR3: TGTGCCAGCAGCTTAGAGTCGTTGGTGGGTAGCGGGGGCTACGAGCAGTACTTC. This codes for CASSLESLVGSGGYEQYF.

The DNA of the CDR3 is TGTGCCAGCAGTCATACCCAGCGGGGGACCGGGGAGCTGTTTTTT. Encoded protein: CASSHTQRGTGELFF. J is TRBJ2-2 and V is TRBV6-5; 8 bases agree with TRBD2. Trimming removed 5 bases from V and 5 bases from J; junction bases left unmatched: 7. Germline CDR1 and CDR2: MNHEY and SVGAGI. The CDR3 extends over 15 amino acids.

The chain is built from TRBV7-9 and TRBJ1-1, with 9 bases identical to TRBD1. Germline CDR1 reads SEHNR; CDR2 reads FQNEAQ (reference sequence). Trimming removed 9 bases from V and 4 bases from J; junction bases left unmatched: 15. CDR3 size: 16 residues. The CDR3 DNA reads TGTGCCAGTACCCTTAGAGGACAGGGGTCGGGCACTGAAGCTTTCTTT. Its protein product is CASTLRGQGSGTEAFF.

The gene calls are TRBV3-1 (or the pseudogene TRBV3-2) and TRBJ2-7, with 8 bases aligning to TRBD2. Unmatched junction bases numbered 9, after V lost 2 bases and J lost 3 bases. CDR1 is LGHDT, CDR2 YNNKEL, per germline (reference sequence). CDR3 length equals 16 residues. In DNA form, the CDR3 reads TGTGCCAGCAGCCAACGTTCCCCGGGGGGGGGCTACGAGCAGTACTTC. Amino acid sequence: CASSQRSPGGGYEQYF.

The rearrangement joins TRBV9 to TRBJ2-3, with 10 bases matching TRBD2. The CDR3 covers 14 residues. Germline-derived CDR1 and CDR2 are SGDLS and YYNGEE. Trimming at V came to 3 bases and at J to 8 bases, leaving 6 bases not matched to a gene. CDR3 sequence reads: CASSDLAGVSTQYF. Here the CDR3 DNA reads TGTGCCAGCAGCGATCTAGCGGGGGTTAGTACGCAGTATTTT.

The CDR3 DNA follows: TGTGCCAGCAGCGTGGGAGCCTTGAACTATGGCTACACCTTC. Translation gives CASSVGALNYGYTF. This sequence joins TRBV9 and TRBJ1-2; no clear D gene. V lost 2 bases and J lost 2, with 10 bases in between. The CDR3 extends over 14 amino acids. Germline V CDR1 and CDR2: SGDLS, YYNGEE.